The clone carrying this TCR beta chain was counted many times. TCRdb re-processed the PCR reads through MiXCR. The repertoire holds approximately 82,000 clones, roughly an eighth seen once, with roughly 9.1% in the top ten. Each patient came to thyroid surgery without any prior treatment (of any kind). These data come from a study of metastatic and nonmetastatic thyroid tumors. The receptor's source is a female donor with papillary thyroid cancer or a benign thyroid nodule (not recorded which). Some clones in this sample may be carry-over from other donors' samples. The source material was tumor tissue.

The CDR3 DNA follows: TGTGCCTGGAACGGACAGGTCAATCAGCCCCAGCATTTT. Translated: CAWNGQVNQPQHF. V is TRBV30 and J is TRBJ1-5, with 7 bases aligning to TRBD1. In germline, CDR1 is GTSNPN, CDR2 SVGIG (reference sequence). V dropped 4 bases and J dropped 3; count of bases not matched to a gene: 3. This CDR3 spans 13 amino acids.